The 11 T cell receptor beta chains below all came from one sample that was sequenced in a study of T cell responses to AZD1222 COVID-19 vaccine. Data came from immunoSEQ multiplex PCR; TCRdb stores just in-frame clones and leaves some out. This sample has 96,000 or so clones, with under 90% found just once. Sequencing used peripheral blood, obtained on day 0 of AZD1222 vaccination. Receptors originate from an adult in good health.

The gene calls are TRBV14 and TRBJ2-7, with D perhaps given as TRBD1 or TRBD2 (5 bases each). The germline V gene has CDR1 SGHDN and CDR2 FVKESK. V dropped 4 bases and J dropped 0 bases, with 22 bases sitting between them. The CDR3 is 18 amino acids. The CDR3 sequence: CASSPFPPGRMSSYEQYF. In nucleotides, the CDR3 is TGTGCCAGCAGCCCCTTCCCGCCGGGACGGATGAGCTCCTACGAGCAGTACTTC.

The genes are TRBV3-1 (or the pseudogene TRBV3-2) and TRBJ2-1; D might be TRBD2 (6 bases). Germline CDR1 and CDR2: LGHDT and YNNKEL (reference sequence). Trimming removed 2 bases at V and 1 base at J, with 18 bases between. The CDR3 is 18 residues long. The CDR3 DNA follows: TGTGCCAGCAGCCAACGTCGGGGGTCCACGGCGTCCTACAATGAGCAGTTCTTC. This codes for CASSQRRGSTASYNEQFF.

The sample holds one count of this clone. The chain combines TRBV11-3 with TRBJ2-7, with D unresolved. V lost 0 bases to trimming and J lost 6 bases, with 9 bases between them. This CDR3 is built from 13 residues. Germline loops: CDR1 SGHNT, CDR2 YENEEA. The CDR3 protein is CASSLEGPSEQYF. CDR3 in DNA: TGTGCCAGCAGCTTAGAAGGACCGTCCGAGCAGTACTTC.

The rearrangement joins TRBV6-5 to TRBJ1-1, with unresolved D. This CDR3 comprises 14 residues. Trimming shortened V by 7 bases and J by 6 bases, and 18 bases separated the two germline ends. Looked up from germline, CDR1 is MNHEY and CDR2 is SVGAGI. The CDR3 DNA is TGTGCCAGCAATCTAGCTAAGTCGAGCGCTGAAGCTTTCTTT. Protein product: CASNLAKSSAEAFF.

This clone was counted only a few times. V is TRBV5-1 and J is TRBJ2-1; D remains unclear. There are 13 residues in the CDR3. CDR1 is SGHRS and CDR2 is YFSETQ in the germline V gene. Between the trimmed V and J ends, which lost 3 bases and 4 bases, there was a span of 8 bases. The CDR3 reads CASSSDSYNEQFF. The CDR3 coding sequence is TGCGCCAGCAGCTCCGACTCGTACAATGAGCAGTTCTTC.

The rearrangement joins TRBV6-2 or TRBV6-3 to TRBJ2-3; D is ambiguous. From germline, CDR1 is MNHEY and CDR2 SVGEGT. The V gene lost 7 bases and the J gene lost 0 bases, with 8 bases spanning the gap. The CDR3 totals 13 residues. The CDR3 region has the DNA TGTGCCAGCAACCCATCCAGCACAGATACGCAGTATTTT. It specifies CASNPSSTDTQYF.

The chain couples TRBV27 to TRBJ2-7; D is ambiguous. The germline V gene encodes CDR1 MNHEY and CDR2 SMNVEV (reference sequence). The CDR3 runs 13 residues. Trimming cost V 10 bases and J 2 bases, with 15 bases left between them. The CDR3 DNA is TGTGCCACCGGCGTTGGGGTGGCCTACGAGCAGTACTTC. Translation gives CATGVGVAYEQYF.

The CDR3 is CASSYPQGVNTEAFF. CDR3 nucleotide sequence: TGTGCCAGCAGTTACCCACAGGGCGTGAACACTGAAGCTTTCTTT. This chain joins TRBV6-2 or TRBV6-3 and TRBJ1-1; the D gene is possibly TRBD1 (6 bases). The V gene's germline CDR1 is MNHEY and CDR2 SVGEGT. The CDR3 length is 15 residues. V gave up 2 bases and J gave up 0 bases, with 10 bases separating them.

The chain employs TRBV6-5 and TRBJ2-7; maybe TRBD1 (6 bases). Germline assignment: CDR1 MNHEY and CDR2 SVGAGI. Trimming took 2 bases from V and 5 from J, leaving 13 bases between them. There are 14 residues in the CDR3. CDR3 protein: CASSYGTGWDEQYF. The DNA of the CDR3 is TGTGCCAGCAGTTACGGAACAGGGTGGGACGAGCAGTACTTC.

This chain connects TRBV2 to TRBJ1-1, with D uncertain. Germline V gene data show CDR1 as SNHLY and CDR2 as FYNNEI. This CDR3 has 11 amino acids. V lost 2 bases and J 8 bases, leaving 6 bases between the germline ends. The chain's CDR3 is CASSERHEAFF. CDR3 nucleotide sequence: TGTGCCAGCAGTGAACGACACGAAGCTTTCTTT.

The V and J genes are TRBV28 and TRBJ1-4; a possible D gene is TRBD1 (5 bases). Trimming shortened V by 10 bases and J by 3 bases, and 15 bases separated the two germline ends. The CDR3 is 14 residues long. CDR1 is MDHEN and CDR2 is SYDVKM in the germline V gene. The DNA of the CDR3 is TGTGCCACCTCCCCCGGGGGGGCTAATGAAAAACTGTTTTTT. This translates into CATSPGGANEKLFF.